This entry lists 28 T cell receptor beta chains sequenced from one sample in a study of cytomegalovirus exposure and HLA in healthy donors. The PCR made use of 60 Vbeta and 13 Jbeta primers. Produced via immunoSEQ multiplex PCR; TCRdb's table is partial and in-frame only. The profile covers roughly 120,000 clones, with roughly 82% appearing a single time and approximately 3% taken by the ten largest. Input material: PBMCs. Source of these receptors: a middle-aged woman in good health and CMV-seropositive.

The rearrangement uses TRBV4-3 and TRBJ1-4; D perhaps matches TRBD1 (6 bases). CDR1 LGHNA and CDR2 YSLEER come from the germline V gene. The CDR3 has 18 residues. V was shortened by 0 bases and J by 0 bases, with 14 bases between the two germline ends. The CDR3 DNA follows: TGCGCCAGCAGCCAAGACTCATTAGGGGGAGCAACTAATGAAAAACTGTTTTTT. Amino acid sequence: CASSQDSLGGATNEKLFF.

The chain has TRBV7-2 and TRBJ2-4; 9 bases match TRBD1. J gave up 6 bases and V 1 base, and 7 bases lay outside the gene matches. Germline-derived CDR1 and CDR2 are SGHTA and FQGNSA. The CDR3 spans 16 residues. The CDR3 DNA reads TGTGCCAGCAGCTTAGGAGAGGGACAGGGTTTAAACATTCAGTACTTC. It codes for CASSLGEGQGLNIQYF.

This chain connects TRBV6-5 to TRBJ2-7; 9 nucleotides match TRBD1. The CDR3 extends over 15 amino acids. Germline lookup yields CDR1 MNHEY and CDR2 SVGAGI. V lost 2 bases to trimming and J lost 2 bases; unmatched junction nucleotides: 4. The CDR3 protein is CASSYDGQGTYEQYF. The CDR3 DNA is TGTGCCAGCAGTTACGACGGACAGGGGACCTACGAGCAGTACTTC.

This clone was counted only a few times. The CDR3 reads CASSLASSGGYNEQFF. The DNA of the CDR3 is TGTGCCAGCAGCTTGGCGTCTAGCGGGGGATACAATGAGCAGTTCTTC. The chain recombines TRBV5-6 with TRBJ2-1; TRBD2 aligns across 10 bases. Germline V CDR1 and CDR2: SGHDT, YYEEEE. Losses at the gene ends were 0 bases for V and 4 bases for J; bases not matched to a gene: 4. This CDR3 region has 16 residues.

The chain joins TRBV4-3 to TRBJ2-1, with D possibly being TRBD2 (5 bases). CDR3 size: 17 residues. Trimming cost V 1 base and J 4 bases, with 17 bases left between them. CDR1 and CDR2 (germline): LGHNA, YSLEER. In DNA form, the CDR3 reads TGCGCCAGCAGCCAAGCAGGAGGAGTTGTTCTATACAATGAGCAGTTCTTC. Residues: CASSQAGGVVLYNEQFF.

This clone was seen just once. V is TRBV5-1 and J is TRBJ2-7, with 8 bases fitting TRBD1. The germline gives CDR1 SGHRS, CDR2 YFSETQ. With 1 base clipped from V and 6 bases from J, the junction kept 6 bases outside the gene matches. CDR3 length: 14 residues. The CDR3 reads CASSLRTGSGEQYF. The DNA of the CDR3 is TGCGCCAGCAGCTTGCGGACAGGGTCTGGCGAGCAGTACTTC.

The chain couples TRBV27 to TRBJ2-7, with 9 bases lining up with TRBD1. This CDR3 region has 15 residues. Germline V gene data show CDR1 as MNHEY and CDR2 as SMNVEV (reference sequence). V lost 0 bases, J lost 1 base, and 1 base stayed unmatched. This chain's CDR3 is CASSLSGTGSYEQYF. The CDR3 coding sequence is TGTGCCAGCAGTTTATCCGGGACAGGGTCCTACGAGCAGTACTTC.

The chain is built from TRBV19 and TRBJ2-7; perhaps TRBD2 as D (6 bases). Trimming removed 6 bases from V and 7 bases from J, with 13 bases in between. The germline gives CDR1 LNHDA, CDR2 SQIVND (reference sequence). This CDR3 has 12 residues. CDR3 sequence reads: CASSHPAGEQYF. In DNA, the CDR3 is TGTGCCAGTAGCCACCCCGCGGGGGAGCAGTACTTC.

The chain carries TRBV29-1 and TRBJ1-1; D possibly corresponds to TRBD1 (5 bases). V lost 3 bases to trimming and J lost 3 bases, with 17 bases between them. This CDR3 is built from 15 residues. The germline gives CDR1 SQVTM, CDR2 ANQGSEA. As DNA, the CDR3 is TGCAGCGTTGAGCTCCAGGGAAAAGAGTACACTGAAGCTTTCTTT. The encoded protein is CSVELQGKEYTEAFF. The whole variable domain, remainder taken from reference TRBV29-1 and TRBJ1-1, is SAVISQKPSRDICQRGTSLTIQCQVDSQVTMMFWYRQQPGQSLTLIATANQGSEATYESGFVIDKFPISRPNLTFSTLTVSNMSPEDSSIYLCSVELQGKEYTEAFFGQGTRLTVV.

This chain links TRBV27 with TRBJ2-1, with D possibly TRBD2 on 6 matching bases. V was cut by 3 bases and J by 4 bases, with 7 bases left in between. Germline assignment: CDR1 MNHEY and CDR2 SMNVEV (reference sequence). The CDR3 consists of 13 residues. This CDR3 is CASSLGLYNEQFF. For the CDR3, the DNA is TGTGCCAGCAGTTTGGGACTGTACAATGAGCAGTTCTTC.

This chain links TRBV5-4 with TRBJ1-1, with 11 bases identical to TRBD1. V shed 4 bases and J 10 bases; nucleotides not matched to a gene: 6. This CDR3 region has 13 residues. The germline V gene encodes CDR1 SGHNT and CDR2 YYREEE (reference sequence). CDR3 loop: CASSGTGGKGAFF. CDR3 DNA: TGTGCCAGCAGCGGGACAGGGGGTAAAGGAGCTTTCTTT.

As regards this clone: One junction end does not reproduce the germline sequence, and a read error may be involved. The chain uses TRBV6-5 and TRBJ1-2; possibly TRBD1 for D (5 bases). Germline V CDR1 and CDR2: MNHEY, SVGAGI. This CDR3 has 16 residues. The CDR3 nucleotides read TGTGCCAGCAGTTACTCTAGACGGGGGGGTAACGATGGCTACACCTTC. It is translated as CASSYSRRGGNDGYTF.

The CDR3 spells CASSLVTGRDEQFF. The DNA of the CDR3 is TGTGCCAGCAGCTTGGTGACAGGGCGAGATGAGCAGTTCTTC. The chain combines TRBV5-6 with TRBJ2-1, with TRBD1 identical over 7 bases. Losses at the gene ends were 0 bases for V and 8 bases for J; bases not matched to a gene: 5. Germline V CDR1 and CDR2: SGHDT, YYEEEE. The CDR3 runs to 14 residues. The full variable domain, completed using reference TRBV5-6 and TRBJ2-1, is DAGVTQSPTHLIKTRGQQVTLRCSPKSGHDTVSWYQQALGQGPQFIFQYYEEEERQRGNFPDRFSGHQFPNYSSELNVNALLLGDSALYLCASSLVTGRDEQFFGPGTRLTVL.

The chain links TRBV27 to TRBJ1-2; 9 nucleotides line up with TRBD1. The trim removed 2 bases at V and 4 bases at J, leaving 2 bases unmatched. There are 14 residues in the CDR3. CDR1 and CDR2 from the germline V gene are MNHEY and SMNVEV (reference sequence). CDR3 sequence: CASSLEGQGYGYTF. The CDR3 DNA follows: TGTGCCAGCAGTTTAGAGGGACAGGGCTATGGCTACACCTTC.

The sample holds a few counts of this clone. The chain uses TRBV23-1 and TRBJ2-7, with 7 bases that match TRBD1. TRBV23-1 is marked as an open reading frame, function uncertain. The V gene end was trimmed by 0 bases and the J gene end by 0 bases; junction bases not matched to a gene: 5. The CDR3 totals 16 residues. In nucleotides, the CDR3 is TGCGCCAGCAGTCAATCCTGGACAGGCAGCTCCTACGAGCAGTACTTC. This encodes CASSQSWTGSSYEQYF.

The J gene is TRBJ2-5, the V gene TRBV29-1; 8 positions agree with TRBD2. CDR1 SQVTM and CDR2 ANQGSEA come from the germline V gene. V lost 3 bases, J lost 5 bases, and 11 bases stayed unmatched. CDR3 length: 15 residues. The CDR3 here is CSVEGGTSGGETQYF. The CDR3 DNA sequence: TGCAGCGTTGAGGGTGGCACTAGCGGAGGGGAGACCCAGTACTTC.

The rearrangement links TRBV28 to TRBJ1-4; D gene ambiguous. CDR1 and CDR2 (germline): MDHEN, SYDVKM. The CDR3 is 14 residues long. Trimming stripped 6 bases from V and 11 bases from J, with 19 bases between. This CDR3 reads CASRPDKWFWKLFF. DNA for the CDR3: TGTGCCAGCAGGCCCGACAAATGGTTTTGGAAACTGTTTTTT.

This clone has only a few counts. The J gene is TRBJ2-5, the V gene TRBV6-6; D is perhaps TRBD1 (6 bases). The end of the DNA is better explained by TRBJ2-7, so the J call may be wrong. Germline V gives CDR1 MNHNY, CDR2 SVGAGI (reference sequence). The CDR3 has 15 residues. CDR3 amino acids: CASSYSEGGSYEQYF. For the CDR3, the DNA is TGTGCCAGCAGTTACTCTGAAGGGGGCTCCTACGAGCAGTACTTC.

In DNA, the CDR3 is TGTGCCAGTAGTATCTCCCCGAATCAGCCCCAGCATTTT. This codes for CASSISPNQPQHF. The genes are TRBV19 and TRBJ1-5; D is unclear. The CDR3 runs 13 residues. Trimming took 3 bases from V and 4 from J, leaving 7 bases between them. Germline CDR1 and CDR2: LNHDA and SQIVND (reference sequence).

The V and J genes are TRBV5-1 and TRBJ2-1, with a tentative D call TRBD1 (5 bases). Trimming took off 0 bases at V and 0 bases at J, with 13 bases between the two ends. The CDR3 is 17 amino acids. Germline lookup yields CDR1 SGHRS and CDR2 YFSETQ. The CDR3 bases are TGCGCCAGCAGCTTGGGGCAGGGCACCAACTCCTACAATGAGCAGTTCTTC. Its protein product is CASSLGQGTNSYNEQFF.

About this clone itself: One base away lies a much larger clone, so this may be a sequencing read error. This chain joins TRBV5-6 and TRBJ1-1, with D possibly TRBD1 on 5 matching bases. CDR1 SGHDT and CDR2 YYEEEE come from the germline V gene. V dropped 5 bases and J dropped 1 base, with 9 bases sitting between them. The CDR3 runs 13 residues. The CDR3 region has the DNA TGTGCCAGCAGGGGTACAGGGAACACTGAAGCTTTCTTT. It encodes CASRGTGNTEAFF.

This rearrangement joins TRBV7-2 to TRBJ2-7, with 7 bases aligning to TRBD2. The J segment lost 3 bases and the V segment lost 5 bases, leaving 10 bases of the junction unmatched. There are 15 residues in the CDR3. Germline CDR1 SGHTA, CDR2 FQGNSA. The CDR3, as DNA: TGTGCCAGCAGCGCCGGACCGGGAGGCAGCTACGAGCAGTACTTC. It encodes CASSAGPGGSYEQYF.

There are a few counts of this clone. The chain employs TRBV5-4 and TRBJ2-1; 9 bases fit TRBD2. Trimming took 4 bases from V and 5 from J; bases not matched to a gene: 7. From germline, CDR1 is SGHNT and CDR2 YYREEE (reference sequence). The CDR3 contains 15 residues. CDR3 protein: CASSPWTSDNNEQFF. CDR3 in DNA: TGTGCCAGCAGCCCGTGGACTAGCGATAACAATGAGCAGTTCTTC.

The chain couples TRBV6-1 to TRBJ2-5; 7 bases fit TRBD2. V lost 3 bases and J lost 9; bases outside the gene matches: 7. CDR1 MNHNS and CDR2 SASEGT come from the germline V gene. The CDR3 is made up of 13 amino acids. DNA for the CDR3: TGTGCCAGCAGTGACCGCGGGAGCGGCGCCCAGTACTTC. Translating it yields CASSDRGSGAQYF.

CDR3 amino acids: CASSRGLLETQYF. CDR3 sequence (DNA): TGTGCCAGCAGCAGGGGCCTCCTGGAGACCCAGTACTTC. The rearrangement joins TRBV7-3 to TRBJ2-5; D might be TRBD1 (5 bases). V lost 5 bases to trimming and J lost 5 bases, with 12 bases between them. CDR3 length: 13 amino acids. Germline V gene lookup returns CDR1 SGHTA and CDR2 FQGTGA.

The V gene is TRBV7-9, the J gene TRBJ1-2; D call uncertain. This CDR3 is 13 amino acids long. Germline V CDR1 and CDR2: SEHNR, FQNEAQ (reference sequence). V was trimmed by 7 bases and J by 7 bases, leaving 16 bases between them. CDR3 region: CASTIDLRVGYTF. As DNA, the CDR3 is TGTGCCAGCACCATCGACCTGAGGGTTGGCTACACCTTC.

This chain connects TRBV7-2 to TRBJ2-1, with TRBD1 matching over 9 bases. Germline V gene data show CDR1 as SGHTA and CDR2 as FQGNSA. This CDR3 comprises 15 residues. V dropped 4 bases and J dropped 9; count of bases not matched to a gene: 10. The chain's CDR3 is CASSSQGQGIGEQFF. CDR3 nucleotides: TGTGCCAGCAGCTCACAGGGACAGGGTATAGGTGAGCAGTTCTTC.

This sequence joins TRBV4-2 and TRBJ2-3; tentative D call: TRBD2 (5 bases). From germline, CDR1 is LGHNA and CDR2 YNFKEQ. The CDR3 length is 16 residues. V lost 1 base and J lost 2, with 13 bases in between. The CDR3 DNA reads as TGTGCCAGCAGCCAAGCTCGGGGAACTACCACAGATACGCAGTATTTT. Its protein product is CASSQARGTTTDTQYF.